What follows describes a single TCR beta chain. This sample is drawn from a study of blood T cell repertoires in COVID-19. Whole-study context: Material from acute and convalescent COVID-19 was sourced from the United States, Italy and Spain. Sample material is recorded as cDNA or gDNA derived from T cells, B-cell-depleted T cells, or PBMCs.

In the study's own analysis: Reference gene primer amplification in the assay estimated nucleated cell counts. Assay: immunoSEQ multiplex PCR; the TCRdb copy retains only in-frame clones and omits some. V and J calls and clone size follow that table, whereas D and trimming were derived from the DNA. Here the sample spans around 160,000 clones, 70% to 90% being singletons. Germline V gene sequence: CDR1 SNHLY, CDR2 FYNNEI. The length of the CDR3 is 16 residues. V gave up 2 bases and J gave up 1 base, with 14 bases separating them. The chain is built from TRBV2 and TRBJ1-1; D possibly corresponds to TRBD1 (6 bases). This sequence originates from a human donor in a cohort sampled during active COVID-19. Input material: peripheral blood. The CDR3 loop is CASSERLGQPNTEAFF. In DNA, the CDR3 is TGTGCCAGCAGTGAACGTCTTGGACAGCCGAACACTGAAGCTTTCTTT.